A selection of T cell receptor beta chains follows, all from one sample in a study of blood T cell repertoires in COVID-19. The table came from immunoSEQ multiplex PCR; TCRdb's copy has only in-frame clones and leaves some out. Of about 99,000 clones detected, roughly 90% appear once; the ten largest clones hold 3.5%. Sequencing used peripheral blood. Receptors were obtained from a woman in her sixties with acute or convalescent COVID-19. The CDR3 runs from the conserved cysteine through the conserved F or W. Fields, in order: V gene, D gene, clone size, J gene, CDR3 DNA, CDR3 protein. D genes are given only for firm matches. Size tells how often a clone was seen (once, few, many) or the class of an expanded clone, and some rows leave it out.

V: TRBV27; D: NA; size: NA; J: TRBJ1-4; DNA: TGTGCCAGCAGTTCTAGTTTAGGGGTCTCCGAAAAACTGTTTTTT; CDR3: CASSSSLGVSEKLFF
V: TRBV9; D: TRBD2; size: NA; J: TRBJ2-1; DNA: TGTGCCAGCAGCGGGGCGGGGCTAGCGGGTGCCGGAAAGCAGTTCTTC; CDR3: CASSGAGLAGAGKQFF
V: TRBV18; D: TRBD2; size: NA; J: TRBJ2-5; DNA: TGTGCCAGCTCGCCTTCGGCGGGGGTAGAGACCCAGTACTTC; CDR3: CASSPSAGVETQYF
V: TRBV5-1; D: NA; size: NA; J: TRBJ2-5; DNA: TGCGCCAGCAGCTTGGGACTCCGGGATGAAGAGACCCAGTACTTC; CDR3: CASSLGLRDEETQYF
V: TRBV19; D: NA; size: once; J: TRBJ1-1; DNA: TGTGCCAGTGGCCTGGGGGCAGCCACTGAAGCTTTCTTT; CDR3: CASGLGAATEAFF
V: TRBV6-6; D: TRBD1; size: NA; J: TRBJ1-5; DNA: TGTGCCAGCAGTAGGGACAGTGGGGGCGGCAATCAGCCCCAGCATTTT; CDR3: CASSRDSGGGNQPQHF
V: TRBV11-3; D: NA; size: NA; J: TRBJ1-4; DNA: TGTGCCAGCAGCTCCCCCGGGGGAACTAATGAAAAACTGTTTTTT; CDR3: CASSSPGGTNEKLFF
V: TRBV5-4; D: TRBD2; size: NA; J: TRBJ2-7; DNA: TGTGCCAGCAACTCCGGGAGCGGGAGAACGTACGAGCAGTACTTC; CDR3: CASNSGSGRTYEQYF
V: TRBV4-1; D: NA; size: NA; J: TRBJ1-6; DNA: TGCGCCAGCAGCCAAGTCGGACAAGATTCACCCCTCCACTTT; CDR3: CASSQVGQDSPLHF
V: TRBV2; D: NA; size: once; J: TRBJ1-2; DNA: TGTGCCAGCACCTTAGGAGGACAGTCCTATGGCTACACCTTC; CDR3: CASTLGGQSYGYTF